This T cell receptor (beta chain) was profiled in a study of cytomegalovirus exposure and HLA in healthy donors. The study, taken as a whole, reports: Testing in vitro showed a few CMV-associated chains specific for CMV antigens. It was 150 to 200 TCR beta chains that were listed as cytomegalovirus-associated. For most TCR sequences rarity was the rule, although some public TCRs occurred in many donors.

The donors were in the roughly 130-subject validation cohort; that cohort was separate from the roughly 700-subject first cohort. Sequencing was performed with immunoSEQ multiplex PCR; in TCRdb, only in-frame clones are kept and a portion is missing. The sample shows more than 45,000 clones, roughly 94% of them seen only once. Remarks on this clone: Its antigen is currently unknown.

The CDR3 consists of 18 residues. The germline CDR1 and CDR2 sequences are LGHNA and YSLEER. V dropped 0 bases and J dropped 4; count of bases not matched to a gene: 13. The genes are TRBV4-3 and TRBJ1-2; TRBD1 matches 8 bases. Sequencing was done on a sample of PBMCs. The origin of this receptor is a young man in good health and CMV-seronegative. The CDR3 reads CASSQDRRTGLGGYGYTF. The CDR3 region has the DNA TGCGCCAGCAGCCAAGATCGGCGGACAGGGCTAGGCGGCTATGGCTACACCTTC.